This T cell receptor beta chain derives from a study of blood T cell repertoires in COVID-19. At the level of the study: The samples span acute and convalescent COVID-19 from the United States, Italy and Spain. Sources were T cells, B-cell-depleted T cells, or PBMCs; the material itself was cDNA or gDNA.

Per the original methods: Amplification of reference gene primers was used by the study to estimate nucleated cell counts. The table came from immunoSEQ multiplex PCR; TCRdb's copy has only in-frame clones and leaves some out. Clone size and the V and J calls come from that table; the DNA yielded D and trimming. The sample shows about 490,000 clones, approximately 83% of them seen only once. Germline V gives CDR1 LGHNA, CDR2 YNFKEQ. V was cut by 1 base and J by 9 bases, with 20 bases left in between. CDR3 length: 16 residues. The rearrangement links TRBV4-2 to TRBJ2-3; a weak D match, TRBD2 (6 bases). The specimen sequenced was peripheral blood. This TCR was recovered from a human donor in a cohort sampled during active COVID-19. The CDR3 DNA reads TGTGCCAGCAGCCAAGCCCTCCGAGCGGGCGACGGGACGCAGTATTTT. It encodes CASSQALRAGDGTQYF.